Listed here are 10 T cell receptor beta chains from one sample, sequenced in a study of cytomegalovirus exposure and HLA in healthy donors. Vbeta (60) and Jbeta (13) primers were used in the PCR. Libraries were prepared by immunoSEQ multiplex PCR; TCRdb keeps only in-frame clonotypes and omits some of them. The data show 130,000 or so clones, over 75% seen once. The material sequenced was PBMCs. The receptors were gathered from a man aged 25 to 40 in good health and CMV-seronegative.

This chain joins TRBV5-6 and TRBJ2-2; 8 bases agree with TRBD2. CDR1 and CDR2 from the germline V gene are SGHDT and YYEEEE. The CDR3 extends over 19 amino acids. V shed 0 bases, J shed 7 bases, and the junction held 17 bases outside the gene matches. The CDR3: CASSLVYRWGTSSSGELFF. The CDR3 DNA reads as TGTGCCAGCAGCTTGGTATACAGGTGGGGGACTAGTTCGAGCGGGGAGCTGTTTTTT.

The CDR3 sequence is CASSQVGGTKADTQYF. The DNA of the CDR3 is TGTGCCAGCAGCCAAGTTGGTGGGACAAAGGCAGATACGCAGTATTTT. This chain joins TRBV14 and TRBJ2-3; D is perhaps TRBD1 (6 bases). Trimming stripped 1 base from V and 4 bases from J, with 15 bases between. The CDR3 has 16 residues. Looked up from germline, CDR1 is SGHDN and CDR2 is FVKESK.

This sequence joins TRBV10-3 and TRBJ2-2, with TRBD2 identical over 13 bases. With 2 bases clipped from V and 5 bases from J, the junction kept 5 bases outside the gene matches. Germline V lookup: CDR1 ENHRY, CDR2 SYGVKD. The CDR3 covers 17 residues. The CDR3 region has the DNA TGTGCCATCAGTGAGGGACTAGCGGGAGTCGGTACCGGGGAGCTGTTTTTT. Its protein product is CAISEGLAGVGTGELFF.

This chain connects TRBV9 to TRBJ2-5; 12 bases line up with TRBD2. J lost 5 bases, V lost 2 bases, and 10 bases had no gene match. Germline V CDR1 and CDR2: SGDLS, YYNGEE. The CDR3 has 17 residues. CDR3 in amino acids: CASSVGPSGGALETQYF. DNA for the CDR3: TGTGCCAGCAGCGTCGGCCCTAGCGGGGGGGCCCTTGAGACCCAGTACTTC.

This clone was counted a few times. The gene calls are TRBV7-2 and TRBJ2-7; 7 bases map to TRBD1. Germline loops: CDR1 SGHTA, CDR2 FQGNSA. V lost 5 bases to trimming and J lost 3 bases; unmatched junction nucleotides: 13. The CDR3 totals 16 residues. This chain's CDR3 is CASSPPGTAYLYEQYF. The CDR3 nucleotides read TGTGCCAGCAGCCCCCCTGGGACAGCATACCTCTACGAGCAGTACTTC.

The chain carries TRBV2 and TRBJ2-1; 8 nucleotides match TRBD1. The CDR3 has 13 residues. Trimming took 6 bases from V and 8 from J; bases not matched to a gene: 6. Looked up from germline, CDR1 is SNHLY and CDR2 is FYNNEI. In DNA, the CDR3 is TGTGCCAGCAGGGAGACAGGGGTAGATGAGCAGTTCTTC. Translation gives CASRETGVDEQFF.

This clone was recorded only once. The gene calls are TRBV5-6 and TRBJ2-3; 8 nucleotides line up with TRBD1. The CDR3 loop spans 15 amino acids. Unmatched junction bases numbered 5, after V lost 4 bases and J lost 1 base. Germline V gives CDR1 SGHDT, CDR2 YYEEEE. The CDR3 region is CASSRLGQGTDTQYF. For the CDR3, the DNA is TGTGCCAGCAGCCGCCTGGGACAGGGCACAGATACGCAGTATTTT.

The chain carries TRBV19 and TRBJ1-3, with a possible D match to TRBD1 (6 bases). Between the trimmed V and J ends, which lost 4 bases and 5 bases, there was a span of 21 bases. Germline V CDR1 and CDR2: LNHDA, SQIVND (reference sequence). The CDR3 has 17 residues. DNA for the CDR3: TGTGCCAGTAGTAGGACAGTAGATCGAGGAGGAAGAAACACCATATATTTT. Amino acid sequence: CASSRTVDRGGRNTIYF.

The chain couples TRBV2 to TRBJ2-1, with a possible D match to TRBD2 (6 bases). With 6 bases removed from V and 7 bases from J, the gap between germline ends came to 16 bases. The CDR3 consists of 14 residues. Germline CDR1 SNHLY, CDR2 FYNNEI. CDR3 DNA sequence: TGTGCCAGCAGCGGAGGGATGGGTGGAAATGAGCAGTTCTTC. Protein product: CASSGGMGGNEQFF.

The V and J genes are TRBV5-6 and TRBJ2-7, with no clear D. The germline gives CDR1 SGHDT, CDR2 YYEEEE. Trimming left V 4 bases short and J 0 bases short, with 11 bases between. This CDR3 spans 14 amino acids. CDR3 DNA sequence: TGTGCCAGCAGCACCCTGAGCACCTCCTACGAGCAGTACTTC. This translates into CASSTLSTSYEQYF.